This is a list of T cell receptor beta chains from one sample in a study of blood T cell repertoires in COVID-19. Data came from immunoSEQ multiplex PCR; TCRdb stores just in-frame clones and leaves some out. This sample has nearly 300,000 clones; 89% occur once, and the top ten carry roughly 2.8%. The sequenced sample consisted of PBMCs or T cells enriched from blood (not recorded which). The receptors originated from a woman aged 50 to 60 who had been exposed to COVID-19. CDR3s include the opening cysteine and the closing phenylalanine or tryptophan. Fields, in order: clone size, V gene, J gene, D gene, CDR3 DNA, CDR3 protein. D genes are given only for firm matches. The size field is filled for only some rows; it gives once, few, many or a size class.

NA	TRBV6-2/TRBV6-3	TRBJ2-1	TRBD2	TGTGCCAGCAGTTACTCTCCAGCGGGGAGCGACAATGAGCAGTTCTTC	CASSYSPAGSDNEQFF
NA	TRBV9	TRBJ2-3	NA	TGTGCCAGCAGCGTAGATAGCGAGAACACAGATACGCAGTATTTT	CASSVDSENTDTQYF
NA	TRBV14	TRBJ2-5	NA	TGTGCCAGCAGCCAAGGACAGTCCACCGGGGGAACCCAGTACTTC	CASSQGQSTGGTQYF
NA	TRBV27	TRBJ2-6	TRBD1	TGTGCCAGCAGTCCGACAGGGGCTGGGGCCAACGTCCTGACTTTC	CASSPTGAGANVLTF
NA	TRBV21-1	TRBJ1-5	NA	TGTGCCAGCCCCTCAGGTGTGGGTGAGGGTGATGGTAGCAATCAGCCCCAGCATTTT	CASPSGVGEGDGSNQPQHF
NA	TRBV20-1	TRBJ2-1	TRBD2	TGCAGTGCTAGTTGGCTCGGCGGGGGGACCTCCGGTGAGCAGTTCTTC	CSASWLGGGTSGEQFF
NA	TRBV5-1	TRBJ2-7	NA	TGCGCCAGCAGCGAACAGGACAGCGCTGGCGAGCAGTACTTC	CASSEQDSAGEQYF
NA	TRBV7-2	TRBJ1-3	NA	TGTGCCAGCAGCAACGCCCCGGGGGGGCAAGGAAACACCATATATTTT	CASSNAPGGQGNTIYF
NA	TRBV3-1/TRBV3-2	TRBJ2-1	NA	TGTGCCAGCGCGAGGGGGAGGGGTGGTCATGAGCAGTTCTTC	CASARGRGGHEQFF
few	TRBV6-5	TRBJ1-2	TRBD1	TGTGCCAGCAGCCCCAGCCTGACAGGGAACTATGGCTACACCTTC	CASSPSLTGNYGYTF
once	TRBV6-2/TRBV6-3	TRBJ1-6	TRBD1	TGTGCCAGCAGTTACGAGGGACAGGGGCGGTCACCCCTCCACTTT	CASSYEGQGRSPLHF
NA	TRBV15	TRBJ2-3	TRBD1	TGTGCCACCAGCAGAGACGTGACAGGGCAAAAGACAGATACGCAGTATTTT	CATSRDVTGQKTDTQYF
NA	TRBV5-8	TRBJ2-3	TRBD2	TGTGCCAGCAGCTTAGGTACTAGCGGGGGCGGTGGAGATACGCAGTATTTT	CASSLGTSGGGGDTQYF
NA	TRBV29-1	TRBJ1-2	TRBD1	TGCAGCGTTCTTACAGGGGATGGCTACACCTTC	CSVLTGDGYTF
NA	TRBV19	TRBJ1-5	NA	TGTGCCAGTAGTATAGGCTCAGGGGGCAATCAGCCCCAGCATTTT	CASSIGSGGNQPQHF
NA	TRBV11-2	TRBJ2-1	TRBD2	TGTGCCAGCAGCTTTAGCGGGGGGGACAATGAGCAGTTCTTC	CASSFSGGDNEQFF
NA	TRBV18	TRBJ1-3	TRBD1	TGTGCCAGCTCACCGAGGACAGGGGACATATATTTT	CASSPRTGDIYF
once	TRBV18	TRBJ1-1	NA	TGTGCCAGCTCACCCGCGGCGGTCCTCGTACTGTCCAACACTGAAGCTTTCTTT	CASSPAAVLVLSNTEAFF
NA	TRBV5-5	TRBJ2-3	NA	TGTGCCAGCAGCTTGGTACAGTTTAGCACAGATACGCAGTATTTT	CASSLVQFSTDTQYF
NA	TRBV5-1	TRBJ2-7	NA	TGCGCCAGCAGCTTGATGACAAGGGGCACCTACGAGCAGTACTTC	CASSLMTRGTYEQYF
NA	TRBV5-4	TRBJ1-2	NA	TGTGCCAGCAGCTATTGGGCAGTCGACTATGGCTACACCTTC	CASSYWAVDYGYTF
NA	TRBV6-4	TRBJ1-2	TRBD1	TGTGCCAGCAGTGAAGAGGGGGCAGGCTATGGCTACACCTTC	CASSEEGAGYGYTF
NA	TRBV19	TRBJ1-1	NA	TGTGCCAGTAGTCGGGTGTTTGAAGCTTTCTTT	CASSRVFEAFF
few	TRBV3-1/TRBV3-2	TRBJ1-4	NA	TGTGCCAGCAGCCAGGGAGGAAAACTGTTTTTT	CASSQGGKLFF
NA	TRBV19	TRBJ1-3	TRBD1	TGTGCCAGTAGTGACTCAGGGGGCGCTGGAAACACCATATATTTT	CASSDSGGAGNTIYF
few	TRBV10-1	TRBJ1-6	TRBD1	TGCGCCAGCAGGCGAAACAGGGGGACCCAACAAAATTCACCCCTCCACTTT	CASRRNRGTQQNSPLHF
NA	TRBV19	TRBJ1-5	NA	TGTGCCAGTAGTGTGCTGGAGGGGAATCAGCCCCAGCATTTT	CASSVLEGNQPQHF
NA	TRBV5-1	TRBJ2-7	TRBD1	TGCGCCAGCAGCTTGTGGCGCGGGACAGGGAGCTACGAGCAGTACTTC	CASSLWRGTGSYEQYF
NA	TRBV6-5	TRBJ2-5	TRBD1	TGTGCCAGCAGTCAGGACAGGGGGAGGGAGACCCAGTACTTC	CASSQDRGRETQYF
NA	TRBV14	TRBJ2-3	NA	TGTGCCAGCAGCCAAGGGGAGATATCCACAGATACGCAGTATTTT	CASSQGEISTDTQYF
NA	TRBV29-1	TRBJ1-2	TRBD1	TGCAGCGTTGAAGATCGGGTCAGGGGGCTAACGTATGGCTACACCTTC	CSVEDRVRGLTYGYTF
NA	TRBV5-1	TRBJ1-4	TRBD1	TGCGCCAGCAGCTCGGACAGGGTTAATGAAAAACTGTTTTTT	CASSSDRVNEKLFF
NA	TRBV28	TRBJ2-1	NA	TGTGCCAGCAGTCGGAGCGGTGACTCCTACAATGAGCAGTTCTTC	CASSRSGDSYNEQFF
few	TRBV19	TRBJ1-5	TRBD1	TGTGCCAGTGGCCGACAGGGTTGGGGCAATCAGCCCCAGCATTTT	CASGRQGWGNQPQHF
NA	TRBV5-8	TRBJ2-2	TRBD1	TGTGCCAGCAGCGAAGGACAGGGGGCGTCAGGCGGGGAGCTGTTTTTT	CASSEGQGASGGELFF
NA	TRBV7-2	TRBJ2-5	TRBD1	TGTGCCAGCAGCTATATGACAGGGGTGGAGACCCAGTACTTC	CASSYMTGVETQYF
NA	TRBV5-4	TRBJ2-2	NA	TGTGCCAGCAGCTGGCCTTGGTCCCGCACCGGGGAGCTGTTTTTT	CASSWPWSRTGELFF
NA	TRBV29-1	TRBJ1-2	NA	TGCAGCGTTAGTGAGGCAGGGCTCGGCTACACCTTC	CSVSEAGLGYTF
NA	TRBV6-5	TRBJ2-7	TRBD2	TGTGCCAGCAGTTACGTCGGGAGCGGGGGCTACGAGCAGTACTTC	CASSYVGSGGYEQYF